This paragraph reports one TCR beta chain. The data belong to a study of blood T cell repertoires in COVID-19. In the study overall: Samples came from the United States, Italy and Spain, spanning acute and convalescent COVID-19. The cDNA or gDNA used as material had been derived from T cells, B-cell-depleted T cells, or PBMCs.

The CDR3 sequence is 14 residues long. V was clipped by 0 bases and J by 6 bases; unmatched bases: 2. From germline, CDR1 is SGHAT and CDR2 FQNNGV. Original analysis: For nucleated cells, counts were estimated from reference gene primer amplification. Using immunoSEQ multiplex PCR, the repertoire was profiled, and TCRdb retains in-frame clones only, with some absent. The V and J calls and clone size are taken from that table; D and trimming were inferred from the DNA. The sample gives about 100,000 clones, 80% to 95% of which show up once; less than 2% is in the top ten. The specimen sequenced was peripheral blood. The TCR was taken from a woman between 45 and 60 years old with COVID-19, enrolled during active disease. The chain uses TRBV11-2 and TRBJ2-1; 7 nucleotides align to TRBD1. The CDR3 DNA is TGTGCCAGCAGCTTAGAGGGGACAGTCAATGAGCAGTTCTTC. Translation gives CASSLEGTVNEQFF.